Sequencing of this TCR beta chain was carried out in a study of T cells in Graves' hyperthyroidism and ophthalmopathy. Study outcomes and limitations: In the blood, most expanded thyroid clonotypes above 0.001 appeared as well. A 13 V-J model separated ophthalmopathy from stable hyperthyroidism.

Patients with ophthalmopathy all had a Clinical Activity Score of at least 3, a NOSPECS grade of at least 4 and duration under 3 months. It was roughly 10 ml of fresh peripheral blood that supplied the PBMCs. Regarding this clonotype: The antigen is unknown.

Trimming removed 3 bases from V and 0 bases from J, with 8 bases in between. Germline assignment: CDR1 LNHDA and CDR2 SQIVND (reference sequence). The CDR3 is made up of 14 amino acids. Regions amplified from RNA transcripts were the TCR beta CDR3 regions. The TCR CDR3 was amplified in a first-round RT-PCR using the HTBI primer set. TCRdb reprocessed the multiplex PCR reads with MiXCR, giving one entry per CDR3 protein. The sample holds approximately 300,000 distinct CDR3 sequences, 15% to 20% seen once. Sequenced sample: blood. This receptor was obtained from a man aged 50 or older with Graves' ophthalmopathy. V gene TRBV19 combines with J gene TRBJ1-1; TRBD1 might be the D (5 bases). CDR3 residues: CASSIRGMNTEAFF. The CDR3 DNA reads as TGTGCCAGTAGTATCCGGGGGATGAACACTGAAGCTTTCTTT.